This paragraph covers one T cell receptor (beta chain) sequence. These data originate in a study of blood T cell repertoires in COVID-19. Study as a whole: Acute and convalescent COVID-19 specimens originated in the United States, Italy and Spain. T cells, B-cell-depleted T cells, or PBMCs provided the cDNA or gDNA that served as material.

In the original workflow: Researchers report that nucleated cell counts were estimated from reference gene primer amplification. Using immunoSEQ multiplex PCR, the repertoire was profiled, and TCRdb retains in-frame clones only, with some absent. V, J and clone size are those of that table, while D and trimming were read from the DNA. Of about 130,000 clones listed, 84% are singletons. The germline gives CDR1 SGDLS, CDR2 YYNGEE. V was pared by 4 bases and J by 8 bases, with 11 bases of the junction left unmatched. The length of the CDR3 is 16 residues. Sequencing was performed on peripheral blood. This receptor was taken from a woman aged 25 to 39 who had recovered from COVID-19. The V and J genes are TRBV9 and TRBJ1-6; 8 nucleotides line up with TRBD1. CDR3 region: CASSPLSGTGDSPLHF. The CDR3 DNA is TGTGCCAGCAGCCCACTATCGGGGACAGGAGATTCACCCCTCCACTTT.